The 18 T cell receptor beta chains presented below share a single source sample, sequenced in a study of PD-1 blockade in classical Hodgkin lymphoma. Each and every patient relapsed after autologous stem cell transplantation, and patients got differing brentuximab vedotin exposure. Clones were read by immunoSEQ multiplex PCR, and TCRdb kept only the in-frame ones, dropping some. Of roughly 7,500 clones listed, around four fifths are singletons. This sample comprised peripheral blood mononuclear cells (PBMCs), obtained at baseline. The receptors were gathered from a human donor with classical Hodgkin lymphoma.

The V gene is TRBV4-3, the J gene TRBJ2-5, with a possible D match to TRBD2 (6 bases). The CDR3 totals 15 residues. Germline CDR1 reads LGHNA; CDR2 reads YSLEER. V was trimmed by 0 bases and J by 7 bases, leaving 15 bases between them. CDR3 protein: CASSQDKERAGTQYF. In nucleotides, the CDR3 is TGCGCCAGCAGCCAAGATAAGGAGCGGGCCGGGACCCAGTACTTC.

The chain carries TRBV27 and TRBJ2-5; 11 nucleotides line up with TRBD1. The CDR3 has 15 residues. Germline V gene sequence: CDR1 MNHEY, CDR2 SMNVEV (reference sequence). V lost 4 bases and J lost 5; bases outside the gene matches: 6. CDR3 region: CASSSWTGGSETQYF. Written as DNA, the CDR3 is TGTGCCAGCAGTTCATGGACAGGGGGCAGTGAGACCCAGTACTTC.

The gene calls are TRBV5-1 and TRBJ2-5; D not certain. CDR1 and CDR2 from the germline V gene are SGHRS and YFSETQ. Trimming shortened V by 4 bases and J by 5 bases, and 12 bases separated the two germline ends. The CDR3 totals 13 residues. The CDR3 loop is CASSAGFTETQYF. The DNA for the CDR3 is TGCGCCAGCAGCGCCGGGTTCACGGAGACCCAGTACTTC.

The genes are TRBV7-2 and TRBJ2-7; D unresolved. V lost 1 base and J 2 bases, leaving 9 bases between the germline ends. The germline V gene has CDR1 SGHTA and CDR2 FQGNSA. The CDR3 totals 14 residues. DNA for the CDR3: TGTGCCAGCAGCTTAGTGGGGATTACCTACGAGCAGTACTTC. It yields the protein CASSLVGITYEQYF.

The V call is TRBV30, the J call TRBJ1-1; D not certain. V was shortened by 3 bases and J by 0 bases, with 11 bases between the two germline ends. CDR1 is GTSNPN, CDR2 SVGIG, per germline (reference sequence). The CDR3 has 14 amino acids. CDR3 sequence reads: CAWSPGRLNTEAFF. In DNA, the CDR3 is TGTGCCTGGAGCCCCGGGAGGCTGAACACTGAAGCTTTCTTT. The whole variable domain, remainder taken from reference TRBV30 and TRBJ1-1, is SQTIHQWPATLVQPVGSPLSLECTVEGTSNPNLYWYRQAAGRGLQLLFYSVGIGQISSEVPQNLSASRPQDRQFILSSKKLLLSDSGFYLCAWSPGRLNTEAFFGQGTRLTVV.

The gene calls are TRBV10-1 and TRBJ2-7; the match to TRBD2 covers 8 bases. This CDR3 is built from 15 residues. With V trimmed by 2 bases and J by 3 bases, 6 bases remained unmatched. Germline V gives CDR1 WNHNN, CDR2 SYGVQD (reference sequence). CDR3 amino acids: CASSEDGGGLYEQYF. The CDR3 DNA is TGCGCCAGCAGTGAGGACGGGGGGGGGCTCTACGAGCAGTACTTC.

The V and J genes are TRBV19 and TRBJ1-2; D not certain. The CDR3 length is 13 residues. Germline CDR1 is LNHDA and CDR2 is SQIVND (reference sequence). V gave up 5 bases and J gave up 5 bases, with 12 bases separating them. CDR3 bases: TGTGCCAGTAGTGTCCACAACTTTTATGGCTACACCTTC. Its translation: CASSVHNFYGYTF.

The chain couples TRBV15 to TRBJ2-5; the D is unclear. The V end was cut by 4 bases, the J end by 1 base, with 10 bases between. The CDR3 runs to 14 residues. Germline assignment: CDR1 LNHNV and CDR2 YYDKDF (reference sequence). Here the CDR3 DNA reads TGTGCCACCAGCATAGGACGGAGCCAAGAGACCCAGTACTTC. Translating gives CATSIGRSQETQYF.

The chain links TRBV7-9 to TRBJ2-7, with 7 bases aligning to TRBD2. V lost 1 base to trimming and J lost 3 bases; unmatched junction nucleotides: 9. This CDR3 is built from 16 residues. The germline CDR1 and CDR2 sequences are SEHNR and FQNEAQ (reference sequence). CDR3 residues: CASSLVGGGHFYEQYF. The CDR3 DNA sequence: TGTGCCAGCAGCTTAGTTGGGGGAGGGCATTTCTACGAGCAGTACTTC. Complete variable domain (other parts from reference TRBV7-9 and TRBJ2-7): DTGVSQNPRHKITKRGQNVTFRCDPISEHNRLYWYRQTLGQGPEFLTYFQNEAQLEKSRLLSDRFSAERPKGSFSTLEIQRTEQGDSAMYLCASSLVGGGHFYEQYFGPGTRLTVT.

The V and J genes are TRBV7-9 and TRBJ1-2; TRBD1 matches at 7 bases. The germline CDR1 and CDR2 sequences are SEHNR and FQNEAQ (reference sequence). V dropped 2 bases and J dropped 6; count of bases not matched to a gene: 3. CDR3 size: 13 residues. The CDR3 DNA reads as TGTGCCAGCAGCTTATACAGGGGTGATGGCTACACCTTC. Translation: CASSLYRGDGYTF.

The chain has TRBV4-3 and TRBJ2-4; the D gene is possibly TRBD2 (6 bases). The ends were cut back, 3 bases at V and 3 bases at J, with 15 bases in the middle. The CDR3 is 16 amino acids. Per germline, CDR1 LGHNA and CDR2 YSLEER. CDR3 loop: CASSHPGSNDKNIQYF. The CDR3 DNA is TGCGCCAGCAGCCACCCCGGGAGTAATGACAAAAACATTCAGTACTTC.

A single count supports this clone. The chain employs TRBV5-6 and TRBJ1-2; D possibly corresponds to TRBD1 (6 bases). The CDR3 is made up of 13 amino acids. Trimming took off 6 bases at V and 8 bases at J, with 17 bases between the two ends. Per germline, CDR1 SGHDT and CDR2 YYEEEE. The CDR3 sequence is CASNLSGDLGYTF. CDR3 in DNA: TGTGCCAGCAACCTCTCAGGGGATCTCGGCTACACCTTC.

The chain carries TRBV28 and TRBJ1-2; the match to TRBD1 covers 10 bases. CDR1 and CDR2 (germline): MDHEN, SYDVKM. The CDR3 runs 17 residues. With V trimmed by 5 bases and J by 4 bases, 13 bases remained unmatched. CDR3 nucleotides: TGTGCCAGCAGTCTCGGGACAGGGGCCGTCATCATCTATGGCTACACCTTC. Residues: CASSLGTGAVIIYGYTF.

The CDR3, as DNA: TGTGCCAGCAGCGTAGAAAGCGGGAGGGCCGGAACCGGGGAGCTGTTTTTT. Amino acid sequence: CASSVESGRAGTGELFF. This chain connects TRBV9 to TRBJ2-2; 10 bases map to TRBD2. This CDR3 comprises 17 residues. Germline V gives CDR1 SGDLS, CDR2 YYNGEE. Trimming at V came to 0 bases and at J to 5 bases, leaving 7 bases not matched to a gene.

V gene TRBV5-1 combines with J gene TRBJ2-7, with 8 bases matching TRBD2. CDR1 and CDR2 from the germline V gene are SGHRS and YFSETQ. There are 17 residues in the CDR3. V lost 4 bases and J lost 3; bases outside the gene matches: 15. The CDR3 DNA reads TGCGCCAGCAGCCAACAACGTACTAGCGGCAGCGTCTACGAGCAGTACTTC. As protein: CASSQQRTSGSVYEQYF.

This chain uses TRBV29-1 with TRBJ2-7, with D perhaps matching TRBD1 (5 bases). The CDR3 runs 12 residues. The germline V gene encodes CDR1 SQVTM and CDR2 ANQGSEA. Between the trimmed V and J ends, which lost 6 bases and 4 bases, there was a span of 13 bases. The CDR3 loop is CSVISGSYEQYF. CDR3 DNA: TGCAGCGTAATCTCAGGGTCTTACGAGCAGTACTTC.

The chain combines TRBV20-1 with TRBJ2-1; D remains unclear. The germline CDR1 and CDR2 sequences are DFQATT and SNEGSKA (reference sequence). The CDR3 spans 11 residues. The V and J ends lost 1 base and 10 bases respectively, with 8 bases between them. The CDR3 reads CSARGIREQFF. DNA for the CDR3: TGCAGTGCTAGAGGTATCCGGGAGCAGTTCTTC.

The rearrangement joins TRBV5-6 to TRBJ2-7; D possibly corresponds to TRBD1 (5 bases). This CDR3 contains 15 residues. CDR1 is SGHDT, CDR2 YYEEEE, per germline. V was clipped by 0 bases and J by 0 bases, with 10 bases between them. The CDR3: CASSLGGHSSYEQYF. For the CDR3, the DNA is TGTGCCAGCAGCTTGGGTGGACATAGCTCCTACGAGCAGTACTTC.